Detailed here is one T cell receptor (beta chain). Its target is unknown. These data originate in a study of cytomegalovirus exposure and HLA in healthy donors. Study-wide findings and caveats: The study listed under 200 cytomegalovirus-associated TCR beta chains. For TCR beta chains, V- and J-gene trimming was later linked to a missense DCLRE1C variant.

CDR3 length equals 15 residues. Trimming at V came to 3 bases and at J to 2 bases, leaving 5 bases not matched to a gene. Germline assignment: CDR1 SGHTA and CDR2 FQGTGA. This PCR relied on a set of 60 Vbeta primers and 13 Jbeta primers. In the original workflow: In a later analysis, some 80 million unique TCR beta chains included roughly 11 million shared by two or more donors. Using immunoSEQ multiplex PCR, the repertoire was profiled, and TCRdb retains in-frame clones only, with some absent. V and J calls plus clone size are reproduced from that table; the DNA served to infer D and trimming. The data contain around 90,000 clones, roughly two thirds of them seen just once; the ten biggest clones take up around 2.5%. Each of the donors was a healthy bone marrow donor.

The sequencing input was PBMCs. The rearrangement uses TRBV7-3 and TRBJ2-3; TRBD2 agrees at 7 bases. The receptor was derived from a human donor in good health. The DNA of the CDR3 is TGTGCCAGCAGCTTTGCTAGCGGATCCACAGATACGCAGTATTTT. It translates to CASSFASGSTDTQYF.